This passage covers 23 T cell receptor beta chains from one sample sequenced in a study of cytomegalovirus exposure and HLA in healthy donors. The PCR ran on 60 Vbeta and 13 Jbeta primers. Assay: immunoSEQ multiplex PCR; the TCRdb copy retains only in-frame clones and omits some. The repertoire holds fewer than 150,000 clones, with roughly 76% as singletons. What was sequenced was PBMCs. These receptors were taken from a man aged 18 to 29 in good health and CMV-seronegative.

The V and J genes are TRBV28 and TRBJ2-7, with a possible D match to TRBD2 (5 bases). The germline gives CDR1 MDHEN, CDR2 SYDVKM. The length of the CDR3 is 12 residues. V was shortened by 8 bases and J by 6 bases, with 14 bases between the two germline ends. The CDR3 region is CASGGSPSEQYF. The CDR3 DNA reads TGTGCCAGCGGCGGGTCCCCGAGCGAGCAGTACTTC.

With regard to this clone: Sequence at one end of the junction differs from germline and may be a read error. The gene calls are TRBV7-8 and TRBJ1-2, with D perhaps matching TRBD1 (6 bases). The CDR3 has 13 residues. The germline V gene encodes CDR1 SGHVS and CDR2 FQNEAQ. CDR3 DNA sequence: TGTGCCAGCACCTTACAGGGACTTGGTGGCTACACCTTC. This codes for CASTLQGLGGYTF.

This rearrangement joins TRBV29-1 to TRBJ1-1; 8 bases are a match to TRBD1. V lost 4 bases, J lost 0 bases, and 7 bases stayed unmatched. The CDR3 is made up of 15 amino acids. In germline, CDR1 is SQVTM, CDR2 ANQGSEA. The CDR3: CSVAGGRILNTEAFF. DNA of the CDR3: TGCAGCGTTGCAGGGGGCCGCATATTGAACACTGAAGCTTTCTTT.

This chain joins TRBV2 and TRBJ2-1, with 7 nucleotides matching TRBD1. Trimming cost V 6 bases and J 5 bases; bases outside gene matches: 4. The germline CDR1 and CDR2 sequences are SNHLY and FYNNEI. The length of the CDR3 is 13 residues. The CDR3 DNA reads TGTGCCAGCAGCCAGGACAGGAACAATGAGCAGTTCTTC. This sequence encodes CASSQDRNNEQFF. Supplemented by reference TRBV2 and TRBJ2-1, the full variable domain reads EPEVTQTPSHQVTQMGQEVILRCVPISNHLYFYWYRQILGQKVEFLVSFYNNEISEKSEIFDDQFSVERPDGSNFTLKIRSTKLEDSAMYFCASSQDRNNEQFFGPGTRLTVL.

This sequence joins TRBV7-9 and TRBJ2-7; TRBD1 is a possible D gene (6 bases). Trimming removed 5 bases at V and 7 bases at J, with 12 bases between. Germline loops: CDR1 SEHNR, CDR2 FQNEAQ (reference sequence). The CDR3 covers 12 residues. The CDR3: CASSVQGGEQYF. DNA for the CDR3: TGTGCCAGCAGCGTACAGGGCGGGGAGCAGTACTTC.

The chain links TRBV5-6 to TRBJ1-2; D is unresolved. The V gene lost 0 bases and the J gene lost 5 bases, with 5 bases spanning the gap. The CDR3 contains 12 residues. Germline assignment: CDR1 SGHDT and CDR2 YYEEEE. The CDR3 sequence is CASSLAGYGYTF. The CDR3 nucleotides read TGTGCCAGCAGCTTGGCGGGGTATGGCTACACCTTC.

V gene TRBV27 combines with J gene TRBJ2-1; weak D call: TRBD2 (5 bases). The CDR3 is 13 residues long. Germline values: CDR1 MNHEY, CDR2 SMNVEV (reference sequence). The ends were cut back, 7 bases at V and 5 bases at J, with 12 bases in the middle. The CDR3 sequence: CASTQLDNNEQFF. The CDR3 nucleotides read TGTGCCAGCACCCAACTAGATAACAATGAGCAGTTCTTC.

The chain couples TRBV2 to TRBJ1-1; 9 bases are a match to TRBD1. The CDR3 is made up of 16 amino acids. The germline gives CDR1 SNHLY, CDR2 FYNNEI. V trimming: 6 bases; J trimming: 0 bases; junction bases outside the gene matches: 8. The CDR3 sequence is CASRSQGASVNTEAFF. CDR3 nucleotides: TGTGCCAGCAGATCACAGGGGGCTAGTGTGAACACTGAAGCTTTCTTT.

This clone has just a few counts. The chain links TRBV19 to TRBJ1-5; 10 bases match TRBD1. V was pared by 10 bases and J by 5 bases, with 17 bases of the junction left unmatched. Per germline, CDR1 LNHDA and CDR2 SQIVND (reference sequence). This CDR3 is built from 17 residues. The CDR3 DNA sequence: TGTGCCACAACAGTATCTCCGGGACAGGGGTACCATCAGCCCCAGCATTTT. As protein: CATTVSPGQGYHQPQHF.

V usage is TRBV27 and J usage is TRBJ2-7; 12 positions agree with TRBD2. From germline, CDR1 is MNHEY and CDR2 SMNVEV (reference sequence). This CDR3 is built from 16 residues. Trimming took 3 bases from V and 2 from J; bases not matched to a gene: 5. The CDR3 DNA is TGTGCCAGCAGTTTTGTCCTAGCGGGAGGGCCCTACGAGCAGTACTTC. Protein product: CASSFVLAGGPYEQYF.

This rearrangement joins TRBV10-3 to TRBJ2-1; TRBD2 agrees at 10 bases. V gave up 4 bases and J gave up 4 bases; unmatched junction bases: 1. The CDR3 loop spans 14 amino acids. Per the germline V gene, CDR1 is ENHRY and CDR2 is SYGVKD. CDR3 loop: CAISASGGYNEQFF. CDR3 bases: TGTGCCATCAGTGCTAGCGGGGGATACAATGAGCAGTTCTTC.

This rearrangement joins TRBV2 to TRBJ1-3; D is ambiguous. The CDR3 has 14 amino acids. Germline V CDR1 and CDR2: SNHLY, FYNNEI. The ends were cut back, 8 bases at V and 3 bases at J, with 14 bases in the middle. The DNA for the CDR3 is TGTGCCAGCTTCGCGGGTCTCAGTGGAAACACCATATATTTT. It yields the protein CASFAGLSGNTIYF.

The chain joins TRBV5-1 to TRBJ2-7, with 7 nucleotides matching TRBD1. The length of the CDR3 is 14 residues. V gave up 4 bases and J gave up 3 bases; unmatched junction bases: 7. Germline lookup yields CDR1 SGHRS and CDR2 YFSETQ. CDR3 sequence (DNA): TGCGCCAGCAGCGCTAGACAGGGTCGCTACGAGCAGTACTTC. Amino acids: CASSARQGRYEQYF. The full variable domain, with the rest looked up from reference TRBV5-1 and TRBJ2-7, is KAGVTQTPRYLIKTRGQQVTLSCSPISGHRSVSWYQQTPGQGLQFLFEYFSETQRNKGNFPGRFSGRQFSNSRSEMNVSTLELGDSALYLCASSARQGRYEQYFGPGTRLTVT.

The chain carries TRBV7-9 and TRBJ2-7; D is perhaps TRBD1 (6 bases). Trimming stripped 4 bases from V and 7 bases from J, with 17 bases between. This CDR3 is built from 14 residues. CDR1 and CDR2 (germline): SEHNR, FQNEAQ (reference sequence). Written as DNA, the CDR3 is TGTGCCAGCAGCTCGTCTTGGACAGACCTTGAGCAGTACTTC. This translates into CASSSSWTDLEQYF.

This sequence joins TRBV29-1 and TRBJ1-1; D not resolved. Germline V CDR1 and CDR2: SQVTM, ANQGSEA. This CDR3 is built from 12 residues. V lost 6 bases to trimming and J lost 4 bases, with 12 bases between them. CDR3 in amino acids: CSVQARGTEAFF. The DNA of the CDR3 is TGCAGCGTCCAAGCCCGTGGCACTGAAGCTTTCTTT. The full variable domain, its missing parts supplied by reference TRBV29-1 and TRBJ1-1, is SAVISQKPSRDICQRGTSLTIQCQVDSQVTMMFWYRQQPGQSLTLIATANQGSEATYESGFVIDKFPISRPNLTFSTLTVSNMSPEDSSIYLCSVQARGTEAFFGQGTRLTVV.

This chain connects TRBV2 to TRBJ2-5; perhaps TRBD1 as D (5 bases). Germline loops: CDR1 SNHLY, CDR2 FYNNEI. V was shortened by 3 bases and J by 5 bases, with 10 bases between the two germline ends. This CDR3 is 13 amino acids long. The CDR3 loop is CASSEMAGETQYF. The CDR3, as DNA: TGTGCCAGCAGTGAGATGGCAGGGGAGACCCAGTACTTC.

The V and J genes are TRBV9 and TRBJ2-5, with TRBD2 matching 8 bases. The J segment lost 3 bases and the V segment lost 4 bases, leaving 11 bases of the junction unmatched. The CDR3 extends over 16 amino acids. The germline CDR1 and CDR2 sequences are SGDLS and YYNGEE. The CDR3 region has the DNA TGTGCCAGCAGCCTGAGCGGGAGAGGGTTTGAAGAGACCCAGTACTTC. It is translated as CASSLSGRGFEETQYF.

This clone was recorded once. The chain recombines TRBV4-2 with TRBJ2-5, with D unclear. The J call is uncertain, as TRBJ2-7 better fits the DNA end. There are 13 residues in the CDR3. Germline-derived CDR1 and CDR2 are LGHNA and YNFKEQ. In nucleotides, the CDR3 is TGTGCCAGCAGCCTACAAGGAGACTACGAGCAGTACTTC. Protein: CASSLQGDYEQYF.

This sequence joins TRBV19 and TRBJ1-2; D unresolved. This CDR3 has 14 residues. Germline assignment: CDR1 LNHDA and CDR2 SQIVND (reference sequence). V dropped 3 bases and J dropped 4 bases, with 12 bases sitting between them. CDR3 nucleotide sequence: TGTGCCAGTAGTATTGCGGCGCCTAGCTATGGCTACACCTTC. Its protein product is CASSIAAPSYGYTF.

The chain links TRBV4-2 to TRBJ2-7; D gene uncertain. In germline, CDR1 is LGHNA, CDR2 YNFKEQ. V was pared by 1 base and J by 0 bases, with 7 bases between. The CDR3 is made up of 14 amino acids. The CDR3 DNA reads as TGTGCCAGCAGCCAAGGCGGCTACTCCTACGAGCAGTACTTC. Residues: CASSQGGYSYEQYF.

The chain carries TRBV11-2 and TRBJ1-2; 8 positions match TRBD1. The germline CDR1 and CDR2 sequences are SGHAT and FQNNGV. Germline trimming cut 5 bases from V and 10 bases from J; bases unmatched to any gene: 12. The CDR3 loop spans 14 amino acids. Written as DNA, the CDR3 is TGTGCCAGCAGCCAACACGGACAGGGAATGTCCTACACCTTC. Amino acid sequence: CASSQHGQGMSYTF. Using reference TRBV11-2 and TRBJ1-2 for the parts outside the CDR3, the full variable domain is EAGVAQSPRYKIIEKRQSVAFWCNPISGHATLYWYQQILGQGPKLLIQFQNNGVVDDSQLPKDRFSAERLKGVDSTLKIQPAKLEDSAVYLCASSQHGQGMSYTFGSGTRLTVV.

This sequence joins TRBV7-6 and TRBJ2-3; 12 nucleotides match TRBD2. The V gene's germline CDR1 is SGHVS and CDR2 FNYEAQ. The CDR3 totals 17 residues. Unmatched junction bases numbered 7, after V lost 3 bases and J lost 3 bases. CDR3 in DNA: TGTGCCAGCAGCTTTGGGACTAGCGGGCCAGGGACAGATACGCAGTATTTT. Translated: CASSFGTSGPGTDTQYF.

The rearrangement joins TRBV21-1 to TRBJ2-3; whether TRBD2, the table's D call, matches the DNA was not checked. TRBV21-1 is a listed pseudogene. This CDR3 contains 13 residues. The CDR3 reads CEGRVDPQNTQYF. The CDR3 DNA sequence: TGTGAGGGGAGGGTGGATCCACAAAATACGCAGTATTTT.